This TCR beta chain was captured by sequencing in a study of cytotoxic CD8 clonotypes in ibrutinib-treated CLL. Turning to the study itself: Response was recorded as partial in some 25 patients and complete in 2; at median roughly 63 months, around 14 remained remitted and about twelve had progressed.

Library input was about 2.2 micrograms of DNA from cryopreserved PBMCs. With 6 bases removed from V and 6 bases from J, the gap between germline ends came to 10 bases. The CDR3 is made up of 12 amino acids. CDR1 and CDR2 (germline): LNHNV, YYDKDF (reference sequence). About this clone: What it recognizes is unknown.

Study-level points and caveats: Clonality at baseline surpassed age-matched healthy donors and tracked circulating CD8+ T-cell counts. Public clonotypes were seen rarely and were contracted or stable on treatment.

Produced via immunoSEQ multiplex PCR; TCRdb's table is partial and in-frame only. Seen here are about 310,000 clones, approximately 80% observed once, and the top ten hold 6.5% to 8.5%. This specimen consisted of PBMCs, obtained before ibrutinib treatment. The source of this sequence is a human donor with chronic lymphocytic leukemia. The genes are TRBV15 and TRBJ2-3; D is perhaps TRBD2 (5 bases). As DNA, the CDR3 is TGTGCCACCAGGACACTAGGGGATACGCAGTATTTT. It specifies CATRTLGDTQYF.